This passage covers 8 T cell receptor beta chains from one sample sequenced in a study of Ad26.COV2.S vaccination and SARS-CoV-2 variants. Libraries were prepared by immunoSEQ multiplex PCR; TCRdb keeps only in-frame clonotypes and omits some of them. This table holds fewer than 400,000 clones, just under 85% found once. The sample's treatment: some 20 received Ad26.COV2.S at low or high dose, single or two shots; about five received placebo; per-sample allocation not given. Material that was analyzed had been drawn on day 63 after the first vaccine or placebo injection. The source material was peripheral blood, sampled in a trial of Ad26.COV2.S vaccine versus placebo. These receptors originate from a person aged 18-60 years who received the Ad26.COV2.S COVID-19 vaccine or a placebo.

The CDR3 DNA reads as TGTGCCAGCAGCGCCACTAGCGGGGGGGCCGGTTGGGCAGATACGCAGTATTTT. Its translation is CASSATSGGAGWADTQYF. The chain employs TRBV7-6 and TRBJ2-3, with 13 bases matching TRBD2. V was pared by 5 bases and J by 4 bases, with 12 bases of the junction left unmatched. CDR3 length: 18 amino acids. Per germline, CDR1 SGHVS and CDR2 FNYEAQ. The full variable domain, rest sourced from reference TRBV7-6 and TRBJ2-3, is GAGVSQSPRYKVTKRGQDVALRCDPISGHVSLYWYRQALGQGPEFLTYFNYEAQQDKSGLPNDRFSAERPEGSISTLTIQRTEQRDSAMYRCASSATSGGAGWADTQYFGPGTRLTVL.

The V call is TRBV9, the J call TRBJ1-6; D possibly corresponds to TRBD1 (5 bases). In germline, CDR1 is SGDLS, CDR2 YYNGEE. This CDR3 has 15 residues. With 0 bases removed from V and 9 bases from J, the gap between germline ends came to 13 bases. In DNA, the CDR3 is TGTGCCAGCAGCGTAGCAATAGGGGTGGGTTCACCCCTCCACTTT. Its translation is CASSVAIGVGSPLHF.

The CDR3 sequence is CASSLSPGSEGSPLHF. DNA of the CDR3: TGTGCCAGCAGTTTATCTCCAGGGTCGGAGGGATCACCCCTCCACTTT. The chain links TRBV28 to TRBJ1-6, with D perhaps TRBD1 (5 bases). The CDR3 length is 16 residues. The germline V gene has CDR1 MDHEN and CDR2 SYDVKM. Trimming removed 1 base at V and 10 bases at J, with 17 bases between. Full variable domain (rest looked up from reference TRBV28 and TRBJ1-6): DVKVTQSSRYLVKRTGEKVFLECVQDMDHENMFWYRQDPGLGLRLIYFSYDVKMKEKGDIPEGYSVSREKKERFSLILESASTNQTSMYLCASSLSPGSEGSPLHFGNGTRLTVT.

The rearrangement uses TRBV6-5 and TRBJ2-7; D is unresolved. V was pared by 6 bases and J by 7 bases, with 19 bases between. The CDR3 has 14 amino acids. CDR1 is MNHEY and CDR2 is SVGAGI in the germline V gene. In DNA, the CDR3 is TGTGCCAGCAGGAAAGACGGCCTGATGCTGGAGCAGTACTTC. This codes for CASRKDGLMLEQYF.

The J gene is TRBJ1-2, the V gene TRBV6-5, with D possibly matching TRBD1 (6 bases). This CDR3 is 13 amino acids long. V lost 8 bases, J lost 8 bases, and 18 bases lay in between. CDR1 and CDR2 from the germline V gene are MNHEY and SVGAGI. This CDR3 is CASGFTGLNGYTF. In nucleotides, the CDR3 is TGTGCCAGCGGTTTTACAGGGTTAAACGGCTACACCTTC.

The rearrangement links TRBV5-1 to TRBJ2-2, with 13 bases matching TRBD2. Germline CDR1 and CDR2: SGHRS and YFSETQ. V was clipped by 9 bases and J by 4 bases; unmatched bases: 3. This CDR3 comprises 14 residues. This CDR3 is CATRLAGGTGELFF. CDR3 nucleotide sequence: TGCGCCACCCGACTAGCGGGGGGCACCGGGGAGCTGTTTTTT.

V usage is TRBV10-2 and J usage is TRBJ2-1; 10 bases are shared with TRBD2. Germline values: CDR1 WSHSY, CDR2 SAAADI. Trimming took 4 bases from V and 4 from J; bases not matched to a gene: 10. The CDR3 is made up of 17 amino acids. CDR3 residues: CASSVGLAGANYNEQFF. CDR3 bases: TGCGCCAGCAGTGTTGGGCTAGCGGGGGCCAATTACAATGAGCAGTTCTTC.

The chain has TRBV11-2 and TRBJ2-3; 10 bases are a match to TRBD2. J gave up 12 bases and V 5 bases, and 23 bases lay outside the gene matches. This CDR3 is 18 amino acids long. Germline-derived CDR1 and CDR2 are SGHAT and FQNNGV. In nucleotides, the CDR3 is TGTGCCAGCAGCCCGGTGCTAGCGGGGGCCGGGGGCTTGATCATTCAGTATTTT. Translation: CASSPVLAGAGGLIIQYF.